These 31 T cell receptor beta chains share one sample of origin, sequenced in a study of T cell repertoires in cytomegalovirus infection. TCRdb re-derived calls from the reads in MiXCR, one entry per CDR3 protein. Of about half a million distinct CDR3 sequences listed, roughly a third are singletons. Their cognate antigens are unknown. Sequences were derived from cultured PBMCs, sampled from culture after CMV antigen stimulation. The receptors originated from a human donor in good health (CMV status not recorded). Some clones in this sample may be carry-over from other donors' samples.

This chain connects TRBV28 to TRBJ2-2; 9 bases line up with TRBD2. Trimming at V came to 6 bases and at J to 7 bases, leaving 6 bases not matched to a gene. The CDR3 contains 14 residues. The V gene's germline CDR1 is MDHEN and CDR2 SYDVKM. The CDR3 region is CASRVAGEVGELFF. The DNA of the CDR3 is TGTGCCAGCAGGGTAGCGGGAGAGGTCGGGGAGCTGTTTTTT.

The chain has TRBV27 and TRBJ1-1; no definite D call. The CDR3 is 15 residues long. V lost 3 bases to trimming and J lost 1 base, with 12 bases between them. Germline V CDR1 and CDR2: MNHEY, SMNVEV (reference sequence). The CDR3 nucleotides are TGTGCCAGCAGTTTTAATCCCTCAGCGAACACTGAAGCTTTCTTT. Translation gives CASSFNPSANTEAFF.

The rearrangement uses TRBV29-1 and TRBJ2-1; D ambiguous. The ends were cut back, 7 bases at V and 7 bases at J, with 14 bases in the middle. Germline CDR1 is SQVTM and CDR2 is ANQGSEA. CDR3 length: 12 residues. In DNA, the CDR3 is TGCAGCGCCACCCCGAGTAGAAATGAGCAGTTCTTC. It specifies CSATPSRNEQFF.

This clonotype was seen at least ten times. The chain has TRBV4-1 and TRBJ2-3, with D perhaps matching TRBD1 or TRBD2 (5 bases each). The CDR3 length is 16 residues. The ends were cut back, 4 bases at V and 4 bases at J, with 18 bases in the middle. Germline CDR1 MGHRA, CDR2 YSYEKL. The CDR3 nucleotides are TGCGCCAGCAGCCCTCAGACGGCGTGGGGGTCAGATACGCAGTATTTT. This gives the protein CASSPQTAWGSDTQYF.

This chain uses TRBV10-1 with TRBJ2-7, with 14 bases identical to TRBD2. The germline CDR1 and CDR2 sequences are WNHNN and SYGVQD (reference sequence). The CDR3 has 17 amino acids. Trimming at V came to 5 bases and at J to 4 bases, leaving 10 bases not matched to a gene. The CDR3 region is CASSFSRLAGGLYEQYV. The CDR3 region has the DNA TGCGCCAGCAGTTTCTCGAGACTAGCGGGAGGGCTGTACGAGCAGTACGTC.

This clonotype was found a few times. This chain uses TRBV28 with TRBJ2-7; a possible D gene is TRBD1 (5 bases). The V and J ends lost 5 bases and 5 bases respectively, with 13 bases between them. Per germline, CDR1 MDHEN and CDR2 SYDVKM. The CDR3 length is 13 residues. The CDR3: CASSQGVTDEQYF. The DNA for the CDR3 is TGTGCCAGCAGTCAAGGGGTAACCGACGAGCAGTACTTC.

This clonotype was detected a few times. CDR3 DNA: TGTGCCAGCACCGAATGGACAGGTGATGAAAAACTGTTTTTT. It translates to CASTEWTGDEKLFF. This rearrangement joins TRBV28 to TRBJ1-4, with 7 bases aligning to TRBD1. This CDR3 region has 14 residues. Germline V lookup: CDR1 MDHEN, CDR2 SYDVKM. Trimming took 7 bases from V and 6 from J; bases not matched to a gene: 8. Looking up the rest from reference TRBV28 and TRBJ1-4 gives the full variable domain: DVKVTQSSRYLVKRTGEKVFLECVQDMDHENMFWYRQDPGLGLRLIYFSYDVKMKEKGDIPEGYSVSREKKERFSLILESASTNQTSMYLCASTEWTGDEKLFFGSGTQLSVL.

The chain links TRBV20-1 to TRBJ1-1; 8 bases are shared with TRBD1. From germline, CDR1 is DFQATT and CDR2 SNEGSKA (reference sequence). The CDR3 length is 13 residues. The V gene end was trimmed by 6 bases and the J gene end by 1 base; junction bases not matched to a gene: 4. The CDR3 spells CSATDRANTEAFF. DNA for the CDR3: TGCAGTGCAACGGACAGGGCGAACACTGAAGCTTTCTTT.

This clonotype was seen only a few times. V usage is TRBV4-3 and J usage is TRBJ2-1; TRBD2 is a possible D gene (5 bases). The V end was cut by 3 bases, the J end by 6 bases, with 24 bases between. The CDR3 sequence is 18 residues long. Germline lookup yields CDR1 LGHNA and CDR2 YSLEER. The CDR3 loop is CASSHDPEVVTSFNEQFF. The CDR3 DNA is TGCGCCAGCAGCCACGACCCCGAAGTAGTTACTAGTTTCAATGAGCAGTTCTTC.

This chain joins TRBV7-2 and TRBJ2-1, with 13 positions matching TRBD2. Per the germline V gene, CDR1 is SGHTA and CDR2 is FQGNSA. CDR3 size: 18 residues. The trim removed 5 bases at V and 4 bases at J, leaving 11 bases unmatched. CDR3 amino acids: CASSTRLAGGLSYNEQFF. Here the CDR3 DNA reads TGTGCCAGCAGCACCCGACTAGCGGGAGGCCTAAGTTACAATGAGCAGTTCTTC.

In this sample, this clonotype turned up a few times. This chain uses TRBV7-8 with TRBJ1-4; a possible D gene is TRBD1 (5 bases). The CDR3 loop spans 11 amino acids. V was trimmed by 1 base and J by 11 bases, leaving 5 bases between them. Per the germline V gene, CDR1 is SGHVS and CDR2 is FQNEAQ. The CDR3 reads CASSLGDKLFF. CDR3 bases: TGTGCCAGCAGCTTAGGGGACAAACTGTTTTTT.

The chain carries TRBV6-1 and TRBJ2-4; tentatively, D is TRBD1 (5 bases). The germline V and J ends were trimmed by 7 bases and 2 bases, with 12 bases remaining between them. CDR3 length: 14 amino acids. Germline V gene lookup returns CDR1 MNHNS and CDR2 SASEGT. Here the CDR3 DNA reads TGTGCCAGCAAAACAGGATCCACCAAAAACATTCAGTACTTC. Its translation: CASKTGSTKNIQYF.

The J gene is TRBJ2-2, the V gene TRBV7-9, with D uncertain. Trimming pared 1 base from V and 4 bases from J, leaving 13 bases between. Germline lookup yields CDR1 SEHNR and CDR2 FQNEAQ (reference sequence). The CDR3 has 16 residues. CDR3 in amino acids: CASSLVHGYFTGELFF. The CDR3 DNA follows: TGTGCCAGCAGCTTAGTGCACGGATACTTCACCGGGGAGCTGTTTTTT.

The chain recombines TRBV30 with TRBJ2-7, with 9 bases aligning to TRBD1. The CDR3 extends over 14 amino acids. Germline V gives CDR1 GTSNPN, CDR2 SVGIG (reference sequence). V shed 2 bases, J shed 3 bases, and the junction held 5 bases outside the gene matches. The DNA of the CDR3 is TGTGCCTGGAGTCCCGGACAGGGGAGCTACGAGCAGTACTTC. It is translated as CAWSPGQGSYEQYF.

This clonotype was recorded only once. The genes are TRBV27 and TRBJ2-7; tentative D call: TRBD2 (6 bases). The CDR3 runs to 13 residues. Germline V gene lookup returns CDR1 MNHEY and CDR2 SMNVEV (reference sequence). V was cut by 8 bases and J by 5 bases, with 16 bases left in between. The chain's CDR3 is CASRGLNRDEQYV. DNA of the CDR3: TGTGCCAGCCGGGGACTCAACCGAGACGAGCAGTACGTC.

This clonotype occurred once. The chain is built from TRBV19 and TRBJ1-2; D gene unclear. The CDR3 totals 13 residues. The germline gives CDR1 LNHDA, CDR2 SQIVND (reference sequence). Trimming pared 4 bases from V and 6 bases from J, leaving 12 bases between. The CDR3 coding sequence is TGTGCCAGTAGTACCGTGGGATCACATGGCTACACCTTC. It encodes CASSTVGSHGYTF.

The chain recombines TRBV7-3 with TRBJ2-3; 8 bases line up with TRBD1. V shed 5 bases and J 3 bases; nucleotides not matched to a gene: 7. In germline, CDR1 is SGHTA, CDR2 FQGTGA. CDR3 length: 15 amino acids. CDR3 coding DNA: TGTGCCAGCAGCCTCAGGGGGCAAGTGACAGATACGCAGTATTTT. It codes for CASSLRGQVTDTQYF.

The chain is built from TRBV7-2 and TRBJ2-7; no definite D call. V was clipped by 5 bases and J by 8 bases, with 13 bases between them. Germline V gene data show CDR1 as SGHTA and CDR2 as FQGNSA. The CDR3 totals 12 residues. The CDR3 bases are TGTGCCAGCAGCGTCCGCCCTGTACAGCAGTACTTC. Its translation is CASSVRPVQQYF.

The CDR3 DNA reads TGTGCCAGCAGCTTAGATCGGGGCCAGGGGGGAGAGACCCAGTACTTC. The encoded protein is CASSLDRGQGGETQYF. The chain couples TRBV11-2 to TRBJ2-5, with D perhaps matching TRBD1 (7 bases). The CDR3 is 16 residues long. The germline gives CDR1 SGHAT, CDR2 FQNNGV. V was cut by 0 bases and J by 4 bases, with 15 bases left in between.

The chain couples TRBV6-5 to TRBJ2-1, with TRBD1 as a possible D gene (6 bases). CDR1 and CDR2 (germline): MNHEY, SVGAGI. The CDR3 is 16 residues long. The germline V and J ends were trimmed by 4 bases and 4 bases, with 17 bases remaining between them. The CDR3 nucleotides read TGTGCCAGCAGTTTTCAGACAGGTCCGATATACAATGAGCAGTTCTTC. Translated, it gives CASSFQTGPIYNEQFF.

This clonotype was detected many times. This sequence joins TRBV7-2 and TRBJ2-1; TRBD2 agrees at 9 bases. V was clipped by 2 bases and J by 9 bases; unmatched bases: 8. This CDR3 has 15 amino acids. Germline-derived CDR1 and CDR2 are SGHTA and FQGNSA. CDR3 protein: CASSLLSSGIGEQFF. CDR3 nucleotide sequence: TGTGCCAGCAGCTTATTGTCTAGCGGGATAGGTGAGCAGTTCTTC.

The chain combines TRBV6-2 or TRBV6-3 with TRBJ2-1; the D is unclear. CDR1 is MNHEY and CDR2 is SVGEGT in the germline V gene. The CDR3 loop spans 16 amino acids. The V gene lost 4 bases and the J gene lost 2 bases, with 15 bases spanning the gap. CDR3: CASSSLLVATYNEQFF. DNA for the CDR3: TGTGCCAGCAGTTCACTCCTCGTGGCGACCTACAATGAGCAGTTCTTC.

This clonotype was counted many times. The gene calls are TRBV12-3 or TRBV12-4 and TRBJ2-1, with 9 nucleotides matching TRBD2. The CDR3 is 15 residues long. J gave up 9 bases and V 0 bases, and 6 bases lay outside the gene matches. CDR3 nucleotide sequence: TGTGCCAGCAGTTTAGCGGCGGGAGGGCCTCTTGAGCAGTTCTTC. Translated, it gives CASSLAAGGPLEQFF.

This clonotype was detected only a few times. V and J are TRBV12-3 or TRBV12-4 and TRBJ2-4, with TRBD1 matching over 8 bases. Trimming at V came to 6 bases and at J to 8 bases, leaving 9 bases not matched to a gene. This CDR3 comprises 14 residues. This chain's CDR3 is CASRSGQGEDIQYF. The CDR3 nucleotides are TGTGCCAGCAGGTCCGGACAGGGAGAGGACATTCAGTACTTC.

The chain is built from TRBV5-4 and TRBJ2-3, with 8 bases lining up with TRBD2. Per germline, CDR1 SGHNT and CDR2 YYREEE (reference sequence). The trim removed 0 bases at V and 9 bases at J, leaving 12 bases unmatched. CDR3 length: 16 amino acids. The CDR3 region is CASSLAAGTSPSTQYF. The CDR3 nucleotides read TGTGCCAGCAGCTTGGCCGCCGGGACTAGTCCGTCCACGCAGTATTTT.

This clonotype showed up just a few times. The chain is built from TRBV27 and TRBJ1-5, with D unclear. This CDR3 is 18 amino acids long. CDR1 is MNHEY and CDR2 is SMNVEV in the germline V gene (reference sequence). V gave up 5 bases and J gave up 2 bases, with 22 bases separating them. CDR3 coding DNA: TGTGCCAGCAGTCCCGGCGGGATGTCATTTTTGGGCAATCAGCCCCAGCATTTT. Translated: CASSPGGMSFLGNQPQHF.

This clonotype has only a few counts. Here the CDR3 DNA reads TGTGCCAGTACCCAGTCTAGCGGGACCTACAATGAGCAGTTCTTC. Residues: CASTQSSGTYNEQFF. The chain carries TRBV19 and TRBJ2-1; 9 bases align to TRBD2. In germline, CDR1 is LNHDA, CDR2 SQIVND (reference sequence). V lost 7 bases and J lost 2; bases outside the gene matches: 6. The CDR3 runs to 15 residues.

The chain uses TRBV2 and TRBJ2-3, with 9 bases lining up with TRBD2. The CDR3 covers 18 residues. V was pared by 1 base and J by 6 bases, with 14 bases of the junction left unmatched. Looked up from germline, CDR1 is SNHLY and CDR2 is FYNNEI. In DNA, the CDR3 is TGTGCCAGCAGTGAAGAGGGAGGTATAGCGGGAGTGCGGGATACGCAGTATTTT. Translation: CASSEEGGIAGVRDTQYF.

This rearrangement joins TRBV4-1 to TRBJ2-3; the D call may be TRBD1 or TRBD2 (5 bases each). The CDR3 runs to 18 residues. The ends were cut back, 4 bases at V and 3 bases at J, with 23 bases in the middle. From germline, CDR1 is MGHRA and CDR2 YSYEKL. The CDR3 region is CASSPLGEFPDRTDTQYF. Here the CDR3 DNA reads TGCGCCAGCAGCCCACTGGGGGAGTTTCCCGATAGGACAGATACGCAGTATTTT.

This chain links TRBV7-2 with TRBJ2-7; 10 bases align to TRBD2. The CDR3 spans 15 residues. The V gene's germline CDR1 is SGHTA and CDR2 FQGNSA. With 8 bases clipped from V and 1 base from J, the junction kept 8 bases outside the gene matches. The CDR3 loop is CASGYGLAASYEQYF. Written as DNA, the CDR3 is TGTGCCAGCGGCTATGGACTAGCGGCATCCTACGAGCAGTACTTC.

The chain uses TRBV7-3 and TRBJ2-1; 15 bases line up with TRBD2. Unmatched junction bases numbered 6, after V lost 2 bases and J lost 10 bases. Germline V lookup: CDR1 SGHTA, CDR2 FQGTGA. This CDR3 has 16 residues. The CDR3 DNA sequence: TGTGCCAGCAGCTTAGGCCCCGGGACTAGCGGGGGGGAGCAGTTCTTC. Translating gives CASSLGPGTSGGEQFF.